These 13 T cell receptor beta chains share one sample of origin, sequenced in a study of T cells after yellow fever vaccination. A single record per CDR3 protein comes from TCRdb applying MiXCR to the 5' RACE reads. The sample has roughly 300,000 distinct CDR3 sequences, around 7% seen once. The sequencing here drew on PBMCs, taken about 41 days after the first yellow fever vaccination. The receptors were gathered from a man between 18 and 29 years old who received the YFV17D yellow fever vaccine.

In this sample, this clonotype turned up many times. CDR3 amino acids: CASSLARGVGAEDNYGYTF. CDR3 in DNA: TGTGCCAGCAGCTTAGCGCGAGGGGTGGGGGCCGAGGATAACTATGGCTACACCTTC. The J gene is TRBJ1-2, the V gene TRBV7-2, with D possibly matching TRBD1 (6 bases). Germline CDR1 is SGHTA and CDR2 is FQGNSA. V was trimmed by 0 bases and J by 1 base, leaving 21 bases between them. CDR3 length: 19 amino acids.

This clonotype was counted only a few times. CDR3 amino acids: CASSYSNSNEKLFF. The CDR3 nucleotides are TGTGCCAGCAGTTACAGTAACTCTAATGAAAAACTGTTTTTT. The chain employs TRBV14 and TRBJ1-4; D remains ambiguous. Per germline, CDR1 SGHDN and CDR2 FVKESK. This CDR3 spans 14 amino acids. Trimming stripped 6 bases from V and 3 bases from J, with 11 bases between.

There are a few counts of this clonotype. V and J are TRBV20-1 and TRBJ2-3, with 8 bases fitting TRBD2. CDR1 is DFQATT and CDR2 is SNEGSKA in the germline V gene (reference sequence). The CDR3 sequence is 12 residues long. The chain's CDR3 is CSPGGIIDTQYF. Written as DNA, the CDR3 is TGCAGCCCGGGGGGGATCATAGATACGCAGTATTTT.

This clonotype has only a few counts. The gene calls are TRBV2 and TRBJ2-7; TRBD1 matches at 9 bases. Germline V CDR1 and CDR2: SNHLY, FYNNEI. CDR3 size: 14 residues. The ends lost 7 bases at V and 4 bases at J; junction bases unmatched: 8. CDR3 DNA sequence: TGTGCCAGCAAAGAGACAGGGGGTCGGTACGAGCAGTACTTC. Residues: CASKETGGRYEQYF.

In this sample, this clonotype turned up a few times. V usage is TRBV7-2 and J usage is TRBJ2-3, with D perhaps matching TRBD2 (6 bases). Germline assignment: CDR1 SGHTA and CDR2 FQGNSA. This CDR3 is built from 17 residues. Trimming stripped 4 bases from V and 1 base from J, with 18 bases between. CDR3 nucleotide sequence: TGTGCCAGCAGCTCCGCTTACCGGGGCGGGGGCACAGATACGCAGTATTTT. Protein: CASSSAYRGGGTDTQYF.

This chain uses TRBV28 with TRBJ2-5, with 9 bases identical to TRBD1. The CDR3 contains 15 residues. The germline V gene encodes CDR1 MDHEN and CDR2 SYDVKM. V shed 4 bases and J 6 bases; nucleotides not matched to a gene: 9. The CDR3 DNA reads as TGTGCCAGCAGTTCTCCGGGACAGGGATCGCAGACCCAGTACTTC. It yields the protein CASSSPGQGSQTQYF.

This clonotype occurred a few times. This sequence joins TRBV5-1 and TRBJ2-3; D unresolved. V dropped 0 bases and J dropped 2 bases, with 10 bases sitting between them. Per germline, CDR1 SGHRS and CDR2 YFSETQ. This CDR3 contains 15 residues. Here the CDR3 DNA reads TGCGCCAGCAGCTTGGTATCCCAAAACACAGATACGCAGTATTTT. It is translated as CASSLVSQNTDTQYF.

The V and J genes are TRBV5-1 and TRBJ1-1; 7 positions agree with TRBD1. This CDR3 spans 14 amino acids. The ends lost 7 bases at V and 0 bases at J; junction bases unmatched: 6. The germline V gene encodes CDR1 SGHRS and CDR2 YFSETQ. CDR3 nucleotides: TGCGCCAGCTCGGGACAGCGAGTGAACACTGAAGCTTTCTTT. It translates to CASSGQRVNTEAFF.

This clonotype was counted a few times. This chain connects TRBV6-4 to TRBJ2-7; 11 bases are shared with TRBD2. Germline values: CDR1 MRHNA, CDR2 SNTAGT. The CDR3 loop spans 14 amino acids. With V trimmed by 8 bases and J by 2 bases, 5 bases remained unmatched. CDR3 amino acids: CASVGTSGPYEQYV. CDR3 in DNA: TGTGCCAGCGTTGGGACTAGCGGTCCCTACGAGCAGTACGTC.

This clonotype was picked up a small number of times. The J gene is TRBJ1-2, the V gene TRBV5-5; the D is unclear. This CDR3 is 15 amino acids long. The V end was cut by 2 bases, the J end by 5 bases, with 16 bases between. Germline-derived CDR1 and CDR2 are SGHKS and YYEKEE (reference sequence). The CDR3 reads CASSLDYYSGYGYTF. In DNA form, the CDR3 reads TGTGCCAGCAGCTTAGATTATTACTCTGGTTATGGCTACACCTTC.

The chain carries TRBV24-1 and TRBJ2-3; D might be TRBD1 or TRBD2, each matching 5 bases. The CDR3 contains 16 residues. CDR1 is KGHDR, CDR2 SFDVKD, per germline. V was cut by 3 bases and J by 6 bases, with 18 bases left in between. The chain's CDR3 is CATSDVIGDPWDTQYF. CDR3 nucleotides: TGTGCCACCAGTGATGTCATCGGGGACCCCTGGGATACGCAGTATTTT.

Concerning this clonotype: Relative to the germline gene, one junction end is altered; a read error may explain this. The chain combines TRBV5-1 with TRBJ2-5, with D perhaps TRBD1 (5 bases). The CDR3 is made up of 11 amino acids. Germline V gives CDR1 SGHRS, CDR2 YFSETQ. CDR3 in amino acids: CASGLEGAQYF. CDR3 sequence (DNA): TGCGCCAGCGGCTTGGAAGGGGCCCAGTACTTC. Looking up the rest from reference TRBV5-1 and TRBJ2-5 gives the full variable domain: KAGVTQTPRYLIKTRGQQVTLSCSPISGHRSVSWYQQTPGQGLQFLFEYFSETQRNKGNFPGRFSGRQFSNSRSEMNVSTLELGDSALYLCASGLEGAQYFGPGTRLLVL.

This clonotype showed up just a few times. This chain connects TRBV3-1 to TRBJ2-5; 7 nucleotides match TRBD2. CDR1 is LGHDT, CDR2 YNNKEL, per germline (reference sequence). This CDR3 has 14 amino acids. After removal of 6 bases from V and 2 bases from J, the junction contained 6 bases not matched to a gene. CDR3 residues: CASRHPGGQETQYF. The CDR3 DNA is TGTGCCAGCAGGCACCCGGGGGGACAAGAGACCCAGTACTTC.